The 30 T cell receptor beta chains below all came from one sample that was sequenced in a study of graft-versus-host responses after intestinal transplantation (TCRdb year 2021). For these TCRs, the target antigens are not known. Library creation used the immunoSEQ multiplex PCR assay. Drawn from immuneACCESS, this table holds only the in-frame rearrangements with V and J called that TCRdb kept. Clones are partly lost; checked studies trace under half to an unresolved V gene and leave the rest unexplained. The sample table lists 130,000 or so clones, 92% of them with a count of one. Of the sample, about 0.19% is held by the ten largest clones. What the time point label conveys for this sample: cells obtained before transplantation from donor or recipient. This material consisted of unstimulated CD4+ T cells sorted from spleen or lymph node cells, taken before intestinal transplant. The receptor source for this set is a human donor who received an intestinal transplant.

This sequence joins TRBV15 and TRBJ2-1; no clear D. The V gene's germline CDR1 is LNHNV and CDR2 YYDKDF (reference sequence). This CDR3 contains 12 residues. The V and J ends lost 2 bases and 7 bases respectively, with 6 bases between them. Here the CDR3 reads CATSRHQNEQFF. The CDR3 nucleotides read TGTGCCACCAGCAGACATCAGAATGAGCAGTTCTTC.

J is TRBJ2-7 and V is TRBV6-4; 11 bases map to TRBD2. V lost 9 bases and J lost 4; bases outside the gene matches: 8. This CDR3 is built from 14 residues. Germline CDR1 reads MRHNA; CDR2 reads SNTAGT. The CDR3 nucleotides are TGTGCCAGTCATCCAGGGACTAGCGGTTACGAGCAGTACTTC. This encodes CASHPGTSGYEQYF.

This rearrangement joins TRBV6-1 to TRBJ2-7; possibly TRBD2 for D (6 bases). In germline, CDR1 is MNHNS, CDR2 SASEGT. Trimming cost V 8 bases and J 0 bases, with 8 bases left between them. CDR3 size: 12 residues. The CDR3 bases are TGTGCCAGCGAGGGACTCTCCTACGAGCAGTACTTC. It is translated as CASEGLSYEQYF.

On this clone itself: The same CDR3 arises from other DNA sequences in this sample as well. The chain joins TRBV29-1 to TRBJ2-7, with TRBD1 as a possible D gene (5 bases). Trimming pared 4 bases from V and 3 bases from J, leaving 13 bases between. CDR3 length: 13 amino acids. Germline CDR1 reads SQVTM; CDR2 reads ANQGSEA. CDR3: CSVAQGGNYEQYF. DNA for the CDR3: TGCAGCGTTGCCCAGGGTGGTAACTACGAGCAGTACTTC.

The chain carries TRBV28 and TRBJ1-3; 7 nucleotides align to TRBD1. Germline values: CDR1 MDHEN, CDR2 SYDVKM. V lost 7 bases, J lost 4 bases, and 19 bases stayed unmatched. The CDR3 runs 18 residues. The CDR3 bases are TGTGCCAGCAACGACATAGAGAGAAGGGGGCGGGAAGGAAACACCATATATTTT. Its translation: CASNDIERRGREGNTIYF.

This CDR3 is CASSPWTSGQGYTQYF. The CDR3 DNA reads as TGCGCCAGCAGCCCCTGGACTAGCGGCCAGGGATATACGCAGTATTTT. The J gene is TRBJ2-3, the V gene TRBV5-1; TRBD2 matches 10 bases. Per the germline V gene, CDR1 is SGHRS and CDR2 is YFSETQ. The CDR3 is 16 residues long. Unmatched junction bases numbered 12, after V lost 4 bases and J lost 7 bases.

The sample holds one count of this clone. The CDR3 here is CASSLGQGETQYF. The CDR3 nucleotides are TGTGCCAGCAGCTTGGGACAGGGAGAGACCCAGTACTTC. The rearrangement links TRBV5-6 to TRBJ2-5; 7 nucleotides agree with TRBD1. CDR1 is SGHDT, CDR2 YYEEEE, per germline. The trim removed 0 bases at V and 4 bases at J, leaving 0 bases unmatched. This CDR3 is built from 13 residues.

With respect to this clone: The junction departs from the called germline gene at one end, perhaps through a read error. V is TRBV28 and J is TRBJ2-1; 7 bases fit TRBD1. The CDR3 spans 14 residues. Germline lookup yields CDR1 MDHEN and CDR2 SYDVKM. The CDR3 is CATSGQGVRNEQFF. CDR3 bases: TGTGCCACCAGTGGGCAGGGGGTTCGCAATGAGCAGTTCTTC.

The chain employs TRBV7-3 and TRBJ2-3, with 7 bases that match TRBD2. Germline V gene lookup returns CDR1 SGHTA and CDR2 FQGTGA. J lost 1 base, V lost 5 bases, and 9 bases had no gene match. The CDR3 spans 16 residues. The CDR3 protein is CASSKGLAAGTDTQYF. In DNA, the CDR3 is TGTGCCAGCAGCAAAGGGCTAGCGGCTGGCACAGATACGCAGTATTTT. The variable domain in full, completed from reference TRBV7-3 and TRBJ2-3, reads GAGVSQTPSNKVTEKGKYVELRCDPISGHTALYWYRQSLGQGPEFLIYFQGTGAADDSGLPNDRFFAVRPEGSVSTLKIQRTERGDSAVYLCASSKGLAAGTDTQYFGPGTRLTVL.

This chain uses TRBV18 with TRBJ2-2; the D gene is possibly TRBD2 (6 bases). Germline V CDR1 and CDR2: KGHSH, LQKENI. The CDR3 is 17 residues long. V was cut by 3 bases and J by 0 bases, with 14 bases left in between. The CDR3 nucleotides are TGTGCCAGCTCACCCCAGTTTAGCGGAGCGAACACCGGGGAGCTGTTTTTT. Protein product: CASSPQFSGANTGELFF.

The chain employs TRBV6-5 and TRBJ2-7; TRBD2 agrees at 14 bases. With V trimmed by 5 bases and J by 9 bases, 9 bases remained unmatched. The CDR3 has 15 residues. In germline, CDR1 is MNHEY, CDR2 SVGAGI. Here the CDR3 DNA reads TGTGCCAGCAGTCCCCCCCCGGGACTAGCGGGAGTGCAGTACTTC. This encodes CASSPPPGLAGVQYF.

The rearrangement joins TRBV6-5 to TRBJ2-7; perhaps TRBD1 as D (8 bases). The V gene lost 5 bases and the J gene lost 6 bases, with 17 bases spanning the gap. The CDR3 spans 14 residues. Per the germline V gene, CDR1 is MNHEY and CDR2 is SVGAGI. The CDR3 is CASSPTGEGSEQYF. For the CDR3, the DNA is TGTGCCAGCAGTCCGACAGGGGAGGGCTCCGAGCAGTACTTC.

This clone was seen a single time. The chain combines TRBV11-2 with TRBJ2-1; the D gene is possibly TRBD2 (6 bases). Germline V CDR1 and CDR2: SGHAT, FQNNGV. Between the trimmed V and J ends, which lost 0 bases and 8 bases, there was a span of 14 bases. CDR3 size: 15 residues. CDR3 nucleotide sequence: TGTGCCAGCAGCTTAGATCTTTCCGCGGGGCATGAGCAGTTCTTC. It specifies CASSLDLSAGHEQFF.

This sequence joins TRBV21-1 and TRBJ2-7; the DNA was not compared with TRBD1, the D call given in the table. TRBV21-1 is deemed a pseudogene. The CDR3 loop spans 16 amino acids. This chain's CDR3 is CASSKGARTESYEQYF. The CDR3 nucleotides are TGTGCCAGCAGCAAAGGCGCGAGGACAGAGTCCTACGAGCAGTACTTC.

V gene TRBV19 combines with J gene TRBJ1-2, with 9 positions matching TRBD1. The CDR3 totals 14 residues. The V gene's germline CDR1 is LNHDA and CDR2 SQIVND (reference sequence). Losses at the gene ends were 5 bases for V and 4 bases for J; bases not matched to a gene: 5. CDR3 sequence reads: CASSPPTGGYGYTF. The CDR3 coding sequence is TGTGCCAGTAGTCCTCCGACAGGGGGCTATGGCTACACCTTC.

The CDR3 spells CASQTGVRDEKLFF. CDR3 bases: TGTGCCAGCCAAACAGGGGTACGGGATGAAAAACTGTTTTTT. The rearrangement uses TRBV25-1 and TRBJ1-4; 7 bases align to TRBD1. Per germline, CDR1 MGHDK and CDR2 SYGVNS. With V trimmed by 8 bases and J by 6 bases, 9 bases remained unmatched. The CDR3 runs 14 residues.

The rearrangement uses TRBV7-9 and TRBJ2-7; 13 bases line up with TRBD2. J was trimmed by 2 bases and V by 0 bases; bases with no gene match: 10. The V gene's germline CDR1 is SEHNR and CDR2 FQNEAQ (reference sequence). The CDR3 totals 19 residues. CDR3: CASSLAGLAGSGQAYEQYF. CDR3 nucleotides: TGTGCCAGCAGCTTAGCGGGACTAGCGGGATCGGGGCAGGCCTACGAGCAGTACTTC.

The V and J genes are TRBV5-1 and TRBJ2-7, with a weak D call TRBD1 (5 bases). Germline lookup yields CDR1 SGHRS and CDR2 YFSETQ. This CDR3 has 15 residues. The germline V and J ends were trimmed by 1 base and 0 bases, with 11 bases remaining between them. CDR3 nucleotides: TGCGCCAGCAGCTTGTCAGGGTGGGACTCCTACGAGCAGTACTTC. It is translated as CASSLSGWDSYEQYF.

CDR3 in amino acids: CASSLVIGGGSNIQYF. As DNA, the CDR3 is TGTGCCAGCAGCTTAGTGATAGGTGGCGGGAGTAACATTCAGTACTTC. This chain uses TRBV7-2 with TRBJ2-4; TRBD2 aligns across 7 bases. This CDR3 spans 16 amino acids. V was clipped by 1 base and J by 7 bases; unmatched bases: 10. The germline CDR1 and CDR2 sequences are SGHTA and FQGNSA. The complete variable domain, with remaining parts taken from reference TRBV7-2 and TRBJ2-4, reads GAGVSQSPSNKVTEKGKDVELRCDPISGHTALYWYRQSLGQGLEFLIYFQGNSAPDKSGLPSDRFSAERTGGSVSTLTIQRTQQEDSAVYLCASSLVIGGGSNIQYFGAGTRLSVL.

The V call is TRBV9, the J call TRBJ2-1; 8 nucleotides align to TRBD1. The CDR3 is 15 amino acids. Germline V gene data show CDR1 as SGDLS and CDR2 as YYNGEE. Losses at the gene ends were 0 bases for V and 6 bases for J; bases not matched to a gene: 5. CDR3 loop: CASSVGGTGVNEQFF. The CDR3 DNA reads as TGTGCCAGCAGCGTAGGGGGGACAGGAGTCAATGAGCAGTTCTTC.

The DNA for the CDR3 is TGTGCCAGCAGTTTATCAAGGACAGGGAGGTATGGCTACACCTTC. Its protein product is CASSLSRTGRYGYTF. The rearrangement uses TRBV27 and TRBJ1-2; 8 bases are shared with TRBD1. The CDR3 consists of 15 residues. The V segment lost 0 bases and the J segment 5 bases; nucleotides outside the gene matches: 5. CDR1 is MNHEY, CDR2 SMNVEV, per germline (reference sequence).

The CDR3: CASSEGGRRGTEAFF. The DNA of the CDR3 is TGTGCCAGCAGTGAAGGGGGGCGCCGTGGCACTGAAGCTTTCTTT. The chain combines TRBV2 with TRBJ1-1; D might be TRBD1 (6 bases). CDR3 length equals 15 residues. Germline V gene sequence: CDR1 SNHLY, CDR2 FYNNEI. V was trimmed by 1 base and J by 4 bases, leaving 13 bases between them.

The CDR3 DNA follows: TGTGCCAGCTCACCACAAAACAGCAATAGCAATCAGCCCCAGCATTTT. This codes for CASSPQNSNSNQPQHF. The gene calls are TRBV18 and TRBJ1-5, with D uncertain. V lost 1 base and J lost 0, with 10 bases in between. Looked up from germline, CDR1 is KGHSH and CDR2 is LQKENI. The CDR3 length is 16 residues.

The V gene is TRBV9, the J gene TRBJ1-2; D gene uncertain. The CDR3 totals 14 residues. Germline CDR1 reads SGDLS; CDR2 reads YYNGEE. The V and J ends lost 0 bases and 4 bases respectively, with 10 bases between them. CDR3 residues: CASSVERTAYGYTF. The CDR3 nucleotides read TGTGCCAGCAGCGTAGAGAGGACCGCCTATGGCTACACCTTC.

V is TRBV5-1 and J is TRBJ2-1, with 9 bases lining up with TRBD2. Germline V gene data show CDR1 as SGHRS and CDR2 as YFSETQ. With V trimmed by 5 bases and J by 6 bases, 9 bases remained unmatched. The CDR3 length is 15 residues. For the CDR3, the DNA is TGCGCCAGCAGTCCGCTAGCGGGACCGGGCAATGAGCAGTTCTTC. It is translated as CASSPLAGPGNEQFF.

The chain combines TRBV14 with TRBJ2-7; D is perhaps TRBD1 (5 bases). The CDR3 consists of 13 residues. Trimming cost V 4 bases and J 1 base, with 8 bases left between them. Germline CDR1 and CDR2: SGHDN and FVKESK. The CDR3 here is CASSLDSSYEQYF. The CDR3 bases are TGTGCCAGCAGCCTTGACAGTTCCTACGAGCAGTACTTC.

The chain employs TRBV4-2 and TRBJ1-5; D is uncertain. CDR1 and CDR2 from the germline V gene are LGHNA and YNFKEQ. The CDR3 covers 12 residues. Trimming shortened V by 5 bases and J by 7 bases, and 9 bases separated the two germline ends. The chain's CDR3 is CASSYSDQPQHF. CDR3 nucleotide sequence: TGTGCCAGCAGCTATAGTGACCAGCCCCAGCATTTT.

The CDR3, as DNA: TGTGCCATCAGCCGGACCGGGAACAATCAGCCCCAGCATTTT. Protein product: CAISRTGNNQPQHF. The rearrangement links TRBV10-3 to TRBJ1-5; no clear D. V was pared by 6 bases and J by 3 bases, with 12 bases between. Germline loops: CDR1 ENHRY, CDR2 SYGVKD. This CDR3 contains 14 residues.

The V call is TRBV7-8, the J call TRBJ1-2; TRBD1 might be the D (6 bases). The CDR3 runs 14 residues. CDR1 is SGHVS, CDR2 FQNEAQ, per germline. V shed 1 base and J shed 5 bases, with 11 bases lying between them. The CDR3 bases are TGTGCCAGCAGCTTAGATGGGGACAAGTATGGCTACACCTTC. It specifies CASSLDGDKYGYTF.

The sample holds a few counts of this clone. This chain joins TRBV6-1 and TRBJ1-1, with a possible D match to TRBD1 (5 bases). The CDR3 length is 15 residues. The germline V and J ends were trimmed by 7 bases and 6 bases, with 21 bases remaining between them. Germline loops: CDR1 MNHNS, CDR2 SASEGT. CDR3 amino acids: CASTRSTGGISEAFF. The CDR3, as DNA: TGTGCCAGCACTCGATCCACAGGCGGGATCTCTGAAGCTTTCTTT.